The rows below give T cell receptor beta chains drawn from one sample of a study of OX40 agonist ivuxolimab in advanced cancers. Sequencing used immunoSEQ multiplex PCR; TCRdb keeps in-frame clones, though not all of them. This sample carries more than 25,000 clones, about 93% of them seen once, and the ten largest clones take 9.4%. The sample was CD4+ or CD8+ T cells sorted from blood, taken in a trial of the OX40 agonist ivuxolimab. These receptors were taken from an adult with an advanced solid tumor such as melanoma, head and neck, liver or kidney cancer. Each CDR3 is given with its conserved first and last residue. Each record gives: D gene, clone size, J gene, V gene, CDR3 protein, CDR3 DNA. A D gene is named only where the DNA matches it firmly. Clone size, where shown, is once, few, many, or a class for clones that have expanded.

d_call: NA
clone_size: NA
j_call: TRBJ2-7
v_call: TRBV27
cdr3_aa: CASSSPPREQYF
cdr3_nt: TGTGCCAGCAGTTCCCCCCCTCGAGAGCAGTACTTC

d_call: NA
clone_size: NA
j_call: TRBJ2-2
v_call: TRBV27
cdr3_aa: CASSLALNTGELFF
cdr3_nt: TGTGCCAGCAGTTTGGCGCTGAACACCGGGGAGCTGTTTTTT

d_call: NA
clone_size: NA
j_call: TRBJ1-1
v_call: TRBV19
cdr3_aa: CASSMGTNTEAFF
cdr3_nt: TGTGCCAGTAGTATGGGCACTAACACTGAAGCTTTCTTT

d_call: NA
clone_size: NA
j_call: TRBJ2-7
v_call: TRBV7-9
cdr3_aa: CASSLQGEDEQYF
cdr3_nt: TGTGCCAGCAGCTTACAGGGAGAGGACGAGCAGTACTTC

d_call: TRBD1
clone_size: NA
j_call: TRBJ2-2
v_call: TRBV9
cdr3_aa: CASSESGQGNTGELFF
cdr3_nt: TGTGCCAGCAGCGAATCGGGACAGGGGAACACCGGGGAGCTGTTTTTT

d_call: TRBD2
clone_size: NA
j_call: TRBJ2-5
v_call: TRBV2
cdr3_aa: CASTPPPGLISAQYF
cdr3_nt: TGTGCCAGCACTCCTCCCCCGGGACTAATATCGGCCCAGTACTTC

d_call: NA
clone_size: NA
j_call: TRBJ1-5
v_call: TRBV6-6
cdr3_aa: CASIHVQGGNQPQHF
cdr3_nt: TGTGCCAGCATCCACGTTCAGGGAGGGAATCAGCCCCAGCATTTT

d_call: NA
clone_size: NA
j_call: TRBJ1-5
v_call: TRBV27
cdr3_aa: CASSLGLTNQPQHF
cdr3_nt: TGTGCCAGCAGTTTAGGGCTGACGAATCAGCCCCAGCATTTT

d_call: NA
clone_size: NA
j_call: TRBJ1-3
v_call: TRBV6-1
cdr3_aa: CASSDWISGNTIYF
cdr3_nt: TGTGCCAGCAGTGATTGGATTTCTGGAAACACCATATATTTT

d_call: TRBD1
clone_size: NA
j_call: TRBJ1-4
v_call: TRBV6-5
cdr3_aa: CASSYSGTANEKLFF
cdr3_nt: TGTGCCAGCAGTTACTCTGGGACAGCAAATGAAAAACTGTTTTTT

d_call: TRBD1
clone_size: once
j_call: TRBJ1-1
v_call: TRBV7-9
cdr3_aa: CASSLGAGGVYTEAFF
cdr3_nt: TGTGCCAGCAGCTTAGGCGCAGGGGGGGTGTACACTGAAGCTTTCTTT

d_call: NA
clone_size: NA
j_call: TRBJ1-2
v_call: TRBV7-6
cdr3_aa: CASSPMRGAFVRYTF
cdr3_nt: TGTGCCAGCAGCCCGATGCGAGGGGCGTTCGTTCGCTACACCTTC

d_call: NA
clone_size: NA
j_call: TRBJ1-6
v_call: TRBV5-5
cdr3_aa: CASSLDRGGNSPLHF
cdr3_nt: TGTGCCAGCAGCTTGGATCGGGGCGGGAATTCACCCCTCCACTTT

d_call: NA
clone_size: once
j_call: TRBJ2-7
v_call: TRBV6-5
cdr3_aa: CAIGPHPEQYF
cdr3_nt: TGTGCCATTGGCCCTCACCCTGAGCAGTACTTC

d_call: TRBD1
clone_size: NA
j_call: TRBJ2-5
v_call: TRBV5-6
cdr3_aa: CASSFWTGTQETQYF
cdr3_nt: TGTGCCAGCAGCTTTTGGACAGGAACTCAAGAGACCCAGTACTTC

d_call: NA
clone_size: NA
j_call: TRBJ2-3
v_call: TRBV5-1
cdr3_aa: CASRWDSTDTQYF
cdr3_nt: TGCGCCAGCAGATGGGACAGCACAGATACGCAGTATTTT

d_call: NA
clone_size: NA
j_call: TRBJ1-4
v_call: TRBV2
cdr3_aa: CASSEAQPGDRLRGKLFF
cdr3_nt: TGTGCCAGCAGTGAAGCGCAGCCCGGGGATCGTCTTCGCGGAAAACTGTTTTTT

d_call: TRBD1
clone_size: NA
j_call: TRBJ1-6
v_call: TRBV7-9
cdr3_aa: CASSSDQTGLNSPLHF
cdr3_nt: TGTGCCAGCAGCTCCGACCAGACAGGGTTGAATTCACCCCTCCACTTT

d_call: NA
clone_size: NA
j_call: TRBJ2-1
v_call: TRBV4-3
cdr3_aa: CASSQDRAGPYNEQFF
cdr3_nt: TGCGCCAGCAGCCAAGATCGCGCGGGACCCTACAATGAGCAGTTCTTC

d_call: NA
clone_size: NA
j_call: TRBJ1-2
v_call: TRBV4-2
cdr3_aa: CASSQRSGNGYTF
cdr3_nt: TGTGCCAGCAGCCAGCGGTCGGGGAATGGCTACACCTTC

d_call: NA
clone_size: NA
j_call: TRBJ2-1
v_call: TRBV7-9
cdr3_aa: CASSLTGVTNEQFF
cdr3_nt: TGTGCCAGCAGCTTAACGGGTGTCACCAATGAGCAGTTCTTC

d_call: TRBD1
clone_size: NA
j_call: TRBJ1-1
v_call: TRBV4-1
cdr3_aa: CASSQEDRENTEAFF
cdr3_nt: TGCGCCAGCAGCCAAGAGGACAGGGAGAACACTGAAGCTTTCTTT

d_call: NA
clone_size: NA
j_call: TRBJ2-3
v_call: TRBV9
cdr3_aa: CASSGTKADGGSNTQYF
cdr3_nt: TGTGCCAGCAGCGGCACAAAGGCTGACGGGGGCTCAAATACGCAGTATTTT

d_call: NA
clone_size: NA
j_call: TRBJ1-5
v_call: TRBV13
cdr3_aa: CASSLGAKAQPQHF
cdr3_nt: TGTGCCAGCAGCTTAGGGGCAAAAGCTCAGCCCCAGCATTTT

d_call: NA
clone_size: few
j_call: TRBJ2-7
v_call: TRBV6-5
cdr3_aa: CASSYSVRESYEQYF
cdr3_nt: TGTGCCAGCAGTTACTCCGTAAGGGAGAGCTACGAGCAGTACTTC

d_call: TRBD1
clone_size: few
j_call: TRBJ2-2
v_call: TRBV27
cdr3_aa: CASSRTGNPGELFF
cdr3_nt: TGTGCCAGCAGCAGGACAGGGAATCCCGGGGAGCTGTTTTTT

d_call: TRBD2
clone_size: NA
j_call: TRBJ2-1
v_call: TRBV4-3
cdr3_aa: CASSHDRGRGDNEQFF
cdr3_nt: TGCGCCAGCAGCCACGATCGCGGGAGAGGGGACAATGAGCAGTTCTTC

d_call: TRBD2
clone_size: NA
j_call: TRBJ2-7
v_call: TRBV11-3
cdr3_aa: CASSLFAGATYEQYF
cdr3_nt: TGTGCCAGCAGCTTATTTGCGGGAGCAACCTACGAGCAGTACTTC

d_call: TRBD2
clone_size: once
j_call: TRBJ2-7
v_call: TRBV27
cdr3_aa: CASSLLGLAGGVHEQYF
cdr3_nt: TGTGCCAGCAGTTTATTGGGACTAGCGGGAGGGGTCCACGAGCAGTACTTC

d_call: TRBD2
clone_size: NA
j_call: TRBJ2-3
v_call: TRBV10-3
cdr3_aa: CAISGTSGEKDTQYF
cdr3_nt: TGTGCCATCAGCGGGACTAGCGGGGAAAAGGATACGCAGTATTTT

d_call: NA
clone_size: NA
j_call: TRBJ2-5
v_call: TRBV27
cdr3_aa: CASSVQNKETQYF
cdr3_nt: TGTGCCAGCAGTGTACAAAATAAAGAGACCCAGTACTTC

d_call: NA
clone_size: NA
j_call: TRBJ2-1
v_call: TRBV11-2
cdr3_aa: CASSLTHNNEQFF
cdr3_nt: TGTGCCAGCAGCTTAACCCACAACAATGAGCAGTTCTTC

d_call: NA
clone_size: NA
j_call: TRBJ2-7
v_call: TRBV19
cdr3_aa: CASSPHPSGGEQYF
cdr3_nt: TGTGCCAGTAGTCCCCACCCGTCGGGTGGCGAGCAGTACTTC

d_call: NA
clone_size: NA
j_call: TRBJ1-1
v_call: TRBV19
cdr3_aa: CASSIMGGDTEAFF
cdr3_nt: TGTGCCAGTAGTATTATGGGGGGTGACACTGAAGCTTTCTTT

d_call: NA
clone_size: NA
j_call: TRBJ2-3
v_call: TRBV12-5
cdr3_aa: CASALGRGGTDTQYF
cdr3_nt: TGTGCTAGTGCCCTCGGCCGGGGAGGTACAGATACGCAGTATTTT

d_call: TRBD2
clone_size: NA
j_call: TRBJ2-2
v_call: TRBV29-1
cdr3_aa: CSAGGDTGELFF
cdr3_nt: TGCAGCGCGGGGGGGGACACCGGGGAGCTGTTTTTT

d_call: TRBD2
clone_size: NA
j_call: TRBJ2-1
v_call: TRBV30
cdr3_aa: CAWSLTSGSYNEQFF
cdr3_nt: TGTGCCTGGAGTCTCACTAGCGGCTCCTACAATGAGCAGTTCTTC

d_call: NA
clone_size: once
j_call: TRBJ1-5
v_call: TRBV19
cdr3_aa: CASSVRGAQPQHF
cdr3_nt: TGTGCCAGTAGTGTAAGGGGCGCCCAGCCCCAGCATTTT

d_call: NA
clone_size: once
j_call: TRBJ2-7
v_call: TRBV11-2
cdr3_aa: CASSFTAYEQYF
cdr3_nt: TGTGCCAGCAGCTTCACCGCCTACGAGCAGTACTTC

d_call: TRBD2
clone_size: NA
j_call: TRBJ2-1
v_call: TRBV30
cdr3_aa: CAWSSGRDNEQFF
cdr3_nt: TGTGCCTGGAGCAGCGGGAGGGACAATGAGCAGTTCTTC

d_call: NA
clone_size: NA
j_call: TRBJ2-7
v_call: TRBV6-5
cdr3_aa: CASSSSTLEQYF
cdr3_nt: TGTGCCAGCAGCTCTTCTACCTTGGAGCAGTACTTC

d_call: NA
clone_size: few
j_call: TRBJ1-1
v_call: TRBV5-1
cdr3_aa: CASSPNIRAALNTEAFF
cdr3_nt: TGCGCCAGCAGCCCCAATATCCGGGCGGCCTTGAACACTGAAGCTTTCTTT

d_call: TRBD1
clone_size: NA
j_call: TRBJ1-2
v_call: TRBV5-4
cdr3_aa: CASSWGQGLPYGYTF
cdr3_nt: TGTGCCAGCAGCTGGGGACAGGGGCTTCCTTATGGCTACACCTTC

d_call: NA
clone_size: NA
j_call: TRBJ2-2
v_call: TRBV19
cdr3_aa: CASSISGTNTGELFF
cdr3_nt: TGTGCCAGTAGTATAAGCGGTACGAACACCGGGGAGCTGTTTTTT

d_call: TRBD1
clone_size: NA
j_call: TRBJ2-1
v_call: TRBV9
cdr3_aa: CASSVGQGYNEQFF
cdr3_nt: TGTGCCAGCAGCGTGGGACAGGGCTACAATGAGCAGTTCTTC

d_call: NA
clone_size: NA
j_call: TRBJ2-7
v_call: TRBV27
cdr3_aa: CASRYGPTGPSYEQYF
cdr3_nt: TGTGCCAGCAGATATGGGCCAACAGGGCCCTCCTACGAGCAGTACTTC